These T cell receptor beta chains were read from a single sample in a study of cytomegalovirus exposure and HLA in healthy donors. Produced via immunoSEQ multiplex PCR; TCRdb's table is partial and in-frame only. This sample has some 170,000 clones, with approximately 96% found just once. Source material: PBMCs. All receptors derive from a woman under 30 in good health and CMV-seronegative. Both conserved end residues are trimmed from each CDR3.

TRBV2,ASSESFTGSGNTIY
TRBV7-9,ASSLLAGEKF
TRBV4-1,ASSVQGAGGYT
TRBV1,TSSLHSRVREQY
TRBV6-5,ASSYDRSSGDGYT
TRBV14,ASSHDTSGGQRPQETQY
TRBV27,ASSSGLGEQY
TRBV6-5,ASKTSPSGEKLF
TRBV27,ASSFQGLAIYEQY
TRBV11-2,ASSLGAPEAF
TRBV27,ASWTPPHGYT
TRBV21-1,ASSQDNSGQTTDTQY
TRBV30,AWSGGGESNEQF
TRBV19,ASSRGTGKRSNYGYT
TRBV19,ASSPRGGATNEKLF
TRBV5-4,ASSPPNRQGNSYEQY
TRBV2,ASTRTANSEAF
TRBV7-2,ASSFVGTNYNEQF
TRBV5-1,ASSADTYNEQF
TRBV15,ATSRTISGAGETQY
TRBV4-3,ASSQNTDQPQH
TRBV7-5,ARSPDRNYGYT
TRBV6-1,ASLRDRGPPEQF
TRBV5-4,ASSSLTGELF
TRBV5-4,ASRPGGLYGYT
TRBV25-1,ASSEGAGPQH
TRBV28,ASSLDRDYEQY
TRBV5-1,ASSAEGRGETQY
TRBV7-8,ASSFNGGTGAQY
TRBV5-6,ASSSDRGGNQPQH
TRBV6-5,ASSLTSTDTQY
TRBV7-9,ASSGLRGAEAF
TRBV7-8,ASSLPSGAYEQY
TRBV30,AWSSPGGAFHEQY
TRBV7-2,ASSLDSQGGTQY
TRBV6-5,ASSPDRVEQY
TRBV6-5,ASSPSQGHTEAF
TRBV6-5,ASSDRGRFSEAF
TRBV27,ASSLSAGEQF
TRBV6-6,ASSYGGGGTYNEQF